The source of this TCR beta chain is a study of cytomegalovirus exposure and HLA in healthy donors. Points from the study as a whole: A cluster of highly shared sequence variants was likely a sequencing artifact.

The CDR3 extends over 10 amino acids. Trimming removed 3 bases from V and 6 bases from J, with 6 bases in between. CDR1 is DFQATT, CDR2 SNEGSKA, per germline (reference sequence). The PCR ran on 60 Vbeta and 13 Jbeta primers. Produced via immunoSEQ multiplex PCR; TCRdb's table is partial and in-frame only. The table counts fewer than 150,000 clones; roughly 3% lies in the top ten. Of note for this clone: The antigen is undetermined.

This clonotype originated in a middle-aged man in good health and CMV-seronegative. The V call is TRBV20-1, the J call TRBJ2-7; no firm D call. The sample comprised PBMCs. CDR3 bases: TGCAGTGCTAGGACGGGCGAGCAGTACTTC. Encoded protein: CSARTGEQYF.